This TCR beta chain is drawn from a study of cytomegalovirus exposure and HLA in healthy donors. Study outcomes and limitations: CMV antigen specificity was confirmed in vitro for a few CMV-associated chains.

Trimming took 4 bases from V and 1 from J, leaving 20 bases between them. Germline values: CDR1 SEHNR, CDR2 FQNEAQ (reference sequence). The CDR3 is 17 amino acids. The donors belonged to the approximately 110-subject validation cohort, separate from the roughly 650-subject first cohort. Regarding this clone: Antigen: not known.

The method was immunoSEQ multiplex PCR; TCRdb's version includes in-frame clones alone and lacks a portion of them. The table shows approximately 220,000 clones, with 87% occurring only once. The TCR sequence derives from a man younger than 35 in good health and CMV-seronegative. Sequencing was done on a sample of PBMCs. This sequence joins TRBV7-9 and TRBJ2-7, with D uncertain. The CDR3, as DNA: TGTGCCAGCAGCTCAAATCATCAGGCGCCGGTATCCTACGAGCAGTACTTC. It translates to CASSSNHQAPVSYEQYF.